This TCR beta chain was documented in a study of T-cell reconstitution after alpha-beta-depleted transplantation in children. General study points: Two months or so post-transplant, alpha-beta T cells reportedly derived from several hundred expanded graft clones.

In germline, CDR1 is MNHEY, CDR2 SVGEGT. CDR3 length equals 16 residues. V was pared by 0 bases and J by 5 bases, with 4 bases of the junction left unmatched. This clonotype came up a few times. Its target is not known. For TCRbeta, the library was prepared with unique molecular identifiers. TCRdb recomputed calls from the PCR reads with MiXCR, one row per CDR3 protein. This table holds 500,000 or so distinct CDR3 sequences, over 10% found once. The sequencing used PBMCs, mostly from graft donor cells, collected 180 days after TCRalphabeta/CD19-depleted stem cell transplant. The receptor's source is a female patient between 2 and 10 years old who had a stem cell transplant for aplastic anemia, so the T cells may come from the graft donor. The chain combines TRBV6-2 or TRBV6-3 with TRBJ1-5; TRBD1 matches at 10 bases. The CDR3: CASSYSEGTGDQPQHF. CDR3 DNA: TGTGCCAGCAGTTACTCGGAAGGGACAGGGGATCAGCCCCAGCATTTT.